This record looks at one T cell receptor beta chain sequence and its context. The CDR3 has 16 amino acids. In germline, CDR1 is SGHVS, CDR2 FNYEAQ. TCRdb reprocessed the 5' RACE reads, keeping one entry per CDR3 protein, no DNA. The specimen's table records roughly 390,000 distinct CDR3 sequences. These data are taken from a study of T cells expressing NK-cell markers. The overall study: The sequencing cohort of eight donors included seven HCMV-seropositive individuals and one seronegative individual.

The chain recombines TRBV7-6 with TRBJ2-1. This receptor was taken from a woman aged 45-60 years in good health. Sequencing was performed on blood T cells: a sorted CD56 or NKG2C T cell subset, CD4+ or CD8+ T cells, or bulk PBMC T cells (not recorded which). CDR3 protein: CASSLATWDSYNEQFF. Complete variable domain (other parts from reference TRBV7-6 and TRBJ2-1): GAGVSQSPRYKVTKRGQDVALRCDPISGHVSLYWYRQALGQGPEFLTYFNYEAQQDKSGLPNDRFSAERPEGSISTLTIQRTEQRDSAMYRCASSLATWDSYNEQFFGPGTRLTVL.